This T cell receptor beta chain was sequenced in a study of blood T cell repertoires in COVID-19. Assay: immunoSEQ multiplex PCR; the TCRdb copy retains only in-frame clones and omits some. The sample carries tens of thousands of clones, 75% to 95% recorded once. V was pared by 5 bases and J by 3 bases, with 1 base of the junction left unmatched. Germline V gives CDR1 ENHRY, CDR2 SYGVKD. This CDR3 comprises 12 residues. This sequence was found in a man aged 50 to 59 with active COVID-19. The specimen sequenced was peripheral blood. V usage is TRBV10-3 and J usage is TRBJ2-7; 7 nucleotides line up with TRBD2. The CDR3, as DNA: TGTGCCATCAGTCCTAGCGGCTACGAGCAGTACTTC. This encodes CAISPSGYEQYF.